This is a list of T cell receptor beta chains from one sample in a study of T-cell reconstitution after alpha-beta-depleted transplantation in children. TCRdb independently ran MiXCR on the PCR reads; one entry per CDR3 protein. Among around 960,000 distinct CDR3 sequences listed, about 29% were seen once. The sequences come from PBMCs, mostly from graft donor cells, collected 360 days after TCRalphabeta/CD19-depleted stem cell transplant. The receptors originated from a boy under two years old who had a stem cell transplant for SCID, so the T cells may come from the graft donor. CDR3s leave out the opening cysteine and the closing phenylalanine or tryptophan.

V gene: TRBV9; CDR3 length: 12; CDR3 protein: ASSSRDRVRELF
V gene: TRBV20-1; CDR3 length: 12; CDR3 protein: SAIRASGNNEQF
V gene: TRBV29-1; CDR3 length: 10; CDR3 protein: SFRDSNEKLF
V gene: TRBV12-3/TRBV12-4; CDR3 length: 14; CDR3 protein: ASSSKRGKVDNEQF
V gene: TRBV5-1; CDR3 length: 17; CDR3 protein: ASSRMRGTGYPGANVLT
V gene: TRBV5-1; CDR3 length: 13; CDR3 protein: ASSLEGSGRATQY
V gene: TRBV15; CDR3 length: 13; CDR3 protein: ATSPWGGLYNEQF
V gene: TRBV12-3/TRBV12-4; CDR3 length: 10; CDR3 protein: ASAGSNQPQH
V gene: TRBV12-3/TRBV12-4; CDR3 length: 15; CDR3 protein: ASSFWGLGSGANVLT
V gene: TRBV12-3/TRBV12-4; CDR3 length: 9; CDR3 protein: ASSSRGGYT
V gene: TRBV20-1; CDR3 length: 11; CDR3 protein: SASPSADGELF
V gene: TRBV9; CDR3 length: 11; CDR3 protein: ASSGTEGGIQY
V gene: TRBV7-6; CDR3 length: 14; CDR3 protein: ASSLGLTSPYYEQY
V gene: TRBV18; CDR3 length: 14; CDR3 protein: ASSPSDTIGTDTQY
V gene: TRBV30; CDR3 length: 12; CDR3 protein: AWSRGLAEETQY
V gene: TRBV4-1; CDR3 length: 16; CDR3 protein: ASSQVRLAGGGTDTQY
V gene: TRBV7-3; CDR3 length: 14; CDR3 protein: ASSQGDFRRENIQY
V gene: TRBV12-3/TRBV12-4; CDR3 length: 11; CDR3 protein: ASSEWTGNIQY
V gene: TRBV10-3; CDR3 length: 10; CDR3 protein: AINRDLYGYT
V gene: TRBV28; CDR3 length: 14; CDR3 protein: ASSWTGLVTNEKLF
V gene: TRBV5-1; CDR3 length: 12; CDR3 protein: ASSSGTGECEQY
V gene: TRBV20-1; CDR3 length: 10; CDR3 protein: SAVVTTDTQY
V gene: TRBV20-1; CDR3 length: 12; CDR3 protein: SAMAGGSYNEQF
V gene: TRBV5-1; CDR3 length: 13; CDR3 protein: ASGTPGTGTYEQF
V gene: TRBV28; CDR3 length: 13; CDR3 protein: ASSRLRGPNQPQH
V gene: TRBV6-1; CDR3 length: 12; CDR3 protein: ASSADRGINEQF
V gene: TRBV28; CDR3 length: 12; CDR3 protein: ASSSRLGANVLT
V gene: TRBV15; CDR3 length: 15; CDR3 protein: ATSGRLANGPYYEQY
V gene: TRBV12-3/TRBV12-4; CDR3 length: 10; CDR3 protein: ASSFVQGVQY
V gene: TRBV4-2; CDR3 length: 15; CDR3 protein: ASSPGGGTGRTDTQY
V gene: TRBV3-1; CDR3 length: 13; CDR3 protein: ASSQVEGAHTEAF
V gene: TRBV6-5; CDR3 length: 13; CDR3 protein: ASRSGTVPADTQY
V gene: TRBV10-3; CDR3 length: 16; CDR3 protein: AISKTDLAGVSTDTQY
V gene: TRBV24-1; CDR3 length: 10; CDR3 protein: ATSDLPLPQH
V gene: TRBV20-1; CDR3 length: 12; CDR3 protein: SVTHLPGPGSQY
V gene: TRBV15; CDR3 length: 13; CDR3 protein: ATSRGMVVNTEAF
V gene: TRBV29-1; CDR3 length: 11; CDR3 protein: SVDQGLNTEAF
V gene: TRBV20-1; CDR3 length: 13; CDR3 protein: SAPPLQGFSYEQY
V gene: TRBV28; CDR3 length: 12; CDR3 protein: ASSLWGGGYGYT
V gene: TRBV2; CDR3 length: 13; CDR3 protein: ASRAGTGAGNTIY
V gene: TRBV10-1; CDR3 length: 18; CDR3 protein: ASSESGAKRVSPPTDTQY
V gene: TRBV5-1; CDR3 length: 11; CDR3 protein: ASSPRQGQTQY
V gene: TRBV28; CDR3 length: 13; CDR3 protein: ASSLEQGKVQPQH
V gene: TRBV25-1; CDR3 length: 15; CDR3 protein: ASSEWGAGSGANVLA
V gene: TRBV29-1; CDR3 length: 12; CDR3 protein: SVPRQGLRNEQF
V gene: TRBV5-1; CDR3 length: 14; CDR3 protein: ASSEDKAKNTGELF
V gene: TRBV12-3/TRBV12-4; CDR3 length: 12; CDR3 protein: ASSLAQGESEQF
V gene: TRBV20-1; CDR3 length: 13; CDR3 protein: SASRGAGGNSPLH